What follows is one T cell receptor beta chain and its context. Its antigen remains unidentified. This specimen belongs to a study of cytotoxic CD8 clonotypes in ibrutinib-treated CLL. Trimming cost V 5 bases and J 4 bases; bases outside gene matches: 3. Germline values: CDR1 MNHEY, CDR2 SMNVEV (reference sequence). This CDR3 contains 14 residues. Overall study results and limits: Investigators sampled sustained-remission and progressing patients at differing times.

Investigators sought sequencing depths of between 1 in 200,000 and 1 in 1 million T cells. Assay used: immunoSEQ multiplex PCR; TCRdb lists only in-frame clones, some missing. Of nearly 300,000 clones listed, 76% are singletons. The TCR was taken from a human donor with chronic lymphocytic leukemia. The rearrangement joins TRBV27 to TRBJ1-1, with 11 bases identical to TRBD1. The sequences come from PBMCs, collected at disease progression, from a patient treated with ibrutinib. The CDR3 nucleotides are TGTGCCAGCAGTCCCGGGACAGGGGGCACTGAAGCTTTCTTT. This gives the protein CASSPGTGGTEAFF.